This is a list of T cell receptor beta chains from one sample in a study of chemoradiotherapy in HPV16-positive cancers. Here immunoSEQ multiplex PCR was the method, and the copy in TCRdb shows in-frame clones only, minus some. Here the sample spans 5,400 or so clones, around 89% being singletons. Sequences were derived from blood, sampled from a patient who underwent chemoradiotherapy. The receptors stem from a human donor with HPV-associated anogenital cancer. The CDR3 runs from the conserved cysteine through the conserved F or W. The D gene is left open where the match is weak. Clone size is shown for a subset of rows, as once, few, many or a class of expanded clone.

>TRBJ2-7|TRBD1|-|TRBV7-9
CASSLGGTGDYEQYF
TGTGCCAGCAGCTTGGGGGGGACAGGGGACTACGAGCAGTACTTC
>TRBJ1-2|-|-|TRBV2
CASRVLYGYTF
TGTGCCAGCAGGGTATTATATGGCTACACCTTC
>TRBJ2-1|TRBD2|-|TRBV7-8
CASTAGLAGGVSYNEQFF
TGTGCCAGCACCGCGGGACTAGCGGGAGGGGTCTCCTACAATGAGCAGTTCTTC
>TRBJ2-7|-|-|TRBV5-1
CASKSGQDEQYF
TGCGCCAGCAAGTCCGGGCAAGACGAGCAGTACTTC
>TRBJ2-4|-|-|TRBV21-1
CASSIQVAKNIQYF
TGTGCCAGCAGCATACAGGTAGCCAAAAACATTCAGTACTTC
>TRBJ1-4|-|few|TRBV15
CATSRVEGGLATNEKLFF
TGTGCCACCAGCAGAGTTGAAGGGGGGCTCGCAACTAATGAAAAACTGTTTTTT
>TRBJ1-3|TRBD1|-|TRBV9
CASSARGQGNSGNTIYF
TGTGCCAGCAGCGCAAGAGGACAGGGGAATTCTGGAAACACCATATATTTT
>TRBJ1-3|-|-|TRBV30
CAWSGGNPANTIYF
TGTGCCTGGAGTGGTGGGAATCCTGCTAACACCATATATTTT
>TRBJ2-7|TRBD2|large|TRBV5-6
CASSFPGGPNEQYF
TGTGCCAGCAGCTTCCCGGGGGGGCCCAACGAGCAGTACTTC
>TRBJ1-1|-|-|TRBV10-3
CAISESSRGLGAFF
TGTGCCATCAGTGAGTCATCACGGGGCCTGGGGGCTTTCTTT
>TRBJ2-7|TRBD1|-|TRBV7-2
CASSFQTGSSYEQYF
TGTGCCAGCAGCTTCCAGACAGGGAGCTCCTACGAGCAGTACTTC
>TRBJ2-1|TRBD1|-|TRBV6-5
CASSASGTENEQFF
TGTGCCAGCAGTGCTTCCGGGACAGAGAATGAGCAGTTCTTC
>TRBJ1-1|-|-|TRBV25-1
CASSGGWAEAFF
TGTGCCAGCAGTGGAGGGTGGGCTGAAGCTTTCTTT
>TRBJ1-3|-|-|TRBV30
CARSGGGNTIYF
TGTGCCCGCTCGGGGGGGGGAAACACCATATATTTT
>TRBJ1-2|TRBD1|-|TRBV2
CARLRGPNYGYTF
TGTGCCAGACTCAGGGGGCCGAACTATGGCTACACCTTC
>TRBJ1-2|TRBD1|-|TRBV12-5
CASGPGTVNGYTF
TGTGCTAGTGGTCCCGGGACAGTAAATGGCTACACCTTC
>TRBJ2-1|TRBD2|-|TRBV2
CASSAGLPSNEQFF
TGTGCCAGCAGTGCGGGACTACCCTCCAATGAGCAGTTCTTC
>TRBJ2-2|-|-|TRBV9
CASSPQDRSWTGELFF
TGTGCCAGCAGCCCCCAGGACCGCTCGTGGACCGGGGAGCTGTTTTTT
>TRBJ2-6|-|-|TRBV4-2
CASSSSYKGYKWANVLTF
TGTGCCAGCAGCTCTTCTTACAAAGGTTACAAGTGGGCCAACGTCCTGACTTTC
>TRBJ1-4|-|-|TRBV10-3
CAISDPGPGRGEKLFF
TGTGCCATCAGTGATCCCGGGCCCGGGCGGGGAGAAAAACTGTTTTTT
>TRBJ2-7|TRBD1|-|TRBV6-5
CASGRGLYEQYF
TGTGCCAGCGGCAGGGGGCTGTACGAGCAGTACTTC
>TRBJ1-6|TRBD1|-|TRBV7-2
CASLVDRGYNSPLHF
TGTGCCAGCCTCGTTGACAGGGGCTATAATTCACCCCTCCACTTT
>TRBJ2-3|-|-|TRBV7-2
CASSPRDPGVGSTQYF
TGTGCCAGCAGCCCTCGGGACCCGGGAGTAGGGAGTACGCAGTATTTT
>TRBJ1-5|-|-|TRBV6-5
CASSGGPGTNQPQHF
TGTGCCAGCAGTGGGGGGCCAGGGACCAATCAGCCCCAGCATTTT
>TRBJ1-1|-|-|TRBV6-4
CASSDSDRNTEAFF
TGTGCCAGCAGTGACTCGGACCGGAACACTGAAGCTTTCTTT
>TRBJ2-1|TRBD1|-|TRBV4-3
CASSFDRGNNEQFF
TGCGCCAGCAGCTTCGACAGGGGGAACAATGAGCAGTTCTTC
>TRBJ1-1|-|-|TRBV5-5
CASRWTVNTEAFF
TGTGCCAGCAGGTGGACAGTGAACACTGAAGCTTTCTTT
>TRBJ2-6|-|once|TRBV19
CASSKRTPGANVLTF
TGTGCCAGTAGTAAGCGGACTCCCGGGGCCAACGTCCTGACTTTC
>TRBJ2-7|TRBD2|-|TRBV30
CAWKGLAGGLNEQYF
TGTGCCTGGAAGGGACTAGCGGGAGGGCTAAACGAGCAGTACTTC
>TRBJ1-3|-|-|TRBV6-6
CASSQPENGNTIYF
TGTGCCAGCAGCCAACCCGAGAACGGAAACACCATATATTTT
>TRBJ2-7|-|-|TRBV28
CASRGRWDEQYF
TGTGCCAGCAGGGGAAGGTGGGACGAGCAGTACTTC
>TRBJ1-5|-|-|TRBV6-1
CASSERISNQPQHF
TGTGCCAGCAGTGAGCGTATTAGCAATCAGCCCCAGCATTTT
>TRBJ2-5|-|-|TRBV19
CASSYTAIETQYF
TGTGCCAGTAGTTACACAGCAATCGAGACCCAGTACTTC
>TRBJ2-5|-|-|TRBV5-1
CASRGSSETQYF
TGCGCCAGCCGCGGCTCCTCAGAGACCCAGTACTTC
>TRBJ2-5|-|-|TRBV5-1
CASRWGEETQYF
TGCGCCAGCAGGTGGGGGGAAGAGACCCAGTACTTC
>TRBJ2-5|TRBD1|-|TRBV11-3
CASSKGQGVGQETQYF
TGTGCCAGCAGCAAGGGACAGGGAGTGGGACAAGAGACCCAGTACTTC
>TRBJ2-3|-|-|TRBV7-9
CASSSHRDLATDTQYF
TGTGCCAGCAGCTCCCACCGGGACCTAGCAACAGATACGCAGTATTTT
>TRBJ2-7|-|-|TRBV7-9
CASSPPQTYEQYF
TGTGCCAGCAGCCCCCCCCAGACCTACGAGCAGTACTTC
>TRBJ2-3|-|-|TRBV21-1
CASTLTSTDTQYF
TGTGCCAGCACCCTAACTAGCACAGATACGCAGTATTTT
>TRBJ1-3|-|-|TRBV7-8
CASSLARRVENTIYF
TGTGCCAGCAGCTTAGCGCGCAGGGTCGAGAACACCATATATTTT
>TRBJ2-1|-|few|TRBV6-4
CASSPGDNNEQFF
TGTGCCAGCAGTCCGGGGGATAACAATGAGCAGTTCTTC
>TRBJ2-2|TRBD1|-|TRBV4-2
CASSFDRANLNTGELFF
TGTGCCAGCAGCTTCGACAGGGCTAATTTGAACACCGGGGAGCTGTTTTTT
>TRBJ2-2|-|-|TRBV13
CASSLLGLPFGAGELFF
TGTGCCAGCAGCTTACTAGGACTTCCATTTGGGGCCGGGGAGCTGTTTTTT
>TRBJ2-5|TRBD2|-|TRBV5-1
CASSLAGTSGRQETQYF
TGCGCCAGCAGCTTGGCCGGGACTAGCGGACGCCAAGAGACCCAGTACTTC
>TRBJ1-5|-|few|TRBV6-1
CASRAGYSNQPQHF
TGTGCCAGCAGAGCAGGTTATAGCAATCAGCCCCAGCATTTT
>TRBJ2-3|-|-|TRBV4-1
CASSQADTQYF
TGCGCCAGCAGCCAAGCAGATACGCAGTATTTT
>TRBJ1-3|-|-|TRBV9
CASSVGGRLGSNTIYF
TGTGCCAGCAGCGTGGGGGGAAGACTCGGGTCAAACACCATATATTTT
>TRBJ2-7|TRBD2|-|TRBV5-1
CASSFNGRAYEQYF
TGCGCCAGCAGCTTCAACGGGAGGGCCTACGAGCAGTACTTC
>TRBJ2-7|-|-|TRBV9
CASSVEDSSLWHEQYF
TGTGCCAGCAGCGTAGAGGACAGTTCGCTGTGGCACGAGCAGTACTTC
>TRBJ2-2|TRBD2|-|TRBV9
CASSPGGAGTGELFF
TGTGCCAGCAGCCCCGGGGGGGCGGGCACCGGGGAGCTGTTTTTT
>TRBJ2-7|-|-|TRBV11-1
CASSLRTPSSYEQYF
TGTGCCAGCAGCCTTCGGACACCGAGCTCCTACGAGCAGTACTTC
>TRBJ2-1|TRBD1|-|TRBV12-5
CASGSGTGVNEQFF
TGTGCTAGTGGTTCGGGGACAGGGGTGAATGAGCAGTTCTTC
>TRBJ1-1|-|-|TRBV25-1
CASMGGWNTEAFF
TGTGCCAGCATGGGGGGGTGGAACACTGAAGCTTTCTTT
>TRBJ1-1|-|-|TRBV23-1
CASSQSGGATEAFF
TGCGCCAGCAGTCAATCGGGGGGGGCTACTGAAGCTTTCTTT
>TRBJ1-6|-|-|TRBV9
CASAGSYNSPLHF
TGTGCCAGCGCCGGCTCCTATAATTCACCCCTCCACTTT
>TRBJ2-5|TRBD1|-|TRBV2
CASSIDRVGGETQYF
TGTGCCAGCAGCATAGACAGGGTAGGAGGAGAGACCCAGTACTTC
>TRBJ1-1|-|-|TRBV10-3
CAISVQPNTEAFF
TGTGCCATCAGTGTCCAGCCGAACACTGAAGCTTTCTTT